This TCR beta chain stems from a study of identifying expanded T cells in peripheral blood (dated by TCRdb to the late 2010s). Regarding the research as a whole: Technical replicates were generated by sequencing separate aliquots of the same genomic DNA pool, with four replicates compared pairwise.

The study at large found these results: Variance in clone template counts between approximately 2-week samples significantly increased with total template count across all healthy donors. Between technical replicates the binomial model flagged roughly 1.1 differentially abundant clones, whereas over around two weeks the binomial model flagged about 16.4 and over approximately 4 weeks around 20. Both the number of clones called differentially abundant and the false-positive rate were significantly reduced by the beta-binomial model across all healthy-donor time intervals. It was expected by the authors that biological variance in healthy repertoires might increase further over much longer intervals, such as months to years.

No immune events, such as infections, were documented for the healthy donors during the collection period. Time-dependent variance in a beta-binomial model of T-cell clone differential abundance was calibrated using healthy-donor blood repertoires as a training cohort. There were some ten healthy donors in the training cohort, of whom 3 were female and 7 were male. An age range of about 29 to 65 years, with an average of 43 years, was recorded for the donors. Obtained from a commercial supplier, whole blood was collected from each healthy donor at three time points set approximately two weeks apart. Genomic DNA was extracted from unsorted whole blood for immunosequencing. About this clone itself: It has no known antigen specificity. Base qualities were left out, and no much larger clone turns up one base away.

TCRbeta CDR3 regions were profiled by bias-controlled multiplex PCR amplification of genomic DNA with the immunoSEQ Assay. The original pipeline was this. To quantify the absolute abundance of each unique TCRbeta CDR3 region, the sequences were collapsed and filtered. Two models were used to test differential abundance: a binomial model (Fisher-equivalent) and a beta-binomial model that adds time-dependent variance fitted from healthy donors. Clones with fewer than 5 combined templates were removed, and a clone was called differentially abundant if the clone's Benjamini-Hochberg FDR was below 0.01. Beta-binomial variance was modeled as a function of total template count across the two samples using the form v = (b*log(k)+a)^2. Sourced from immuneACCESS, this table was stored by TCRdb with only in-frame sequences that have V and J called. A share of the clones is absent; for the studies checked, an unresolved V gene accounts for under half, and the remainder has no known explanation. V, J and clone size are taken as reported in that table, and D and trimming were inferred from the DNA itself. Here the sample has some 100,000 clones; 88% occur a single time. The top ten clonotypes cover just over 5.5% of the sample.

CDR1 and CDR2, looked up from the germline V gene (reference sequence), are SGHNT and YYREEE. The CDR3, from cysteine to phenylalanine, totals 15 residues. Just CDR3 DNA is preserved here, 45 bases in frame from base 1. Trimming removed 7 bases from V and 1 base from J; the gene matches leave 8 bases unexplained. The clonotype was recovered from a person aged 18 to 70 in good health. The specimen sequenced was blood. Recombination joined TRBV5-4 with TRBJ1-1, with TRBD1 matching 9 junction bases. This receptor has the CDR3 CASYYYRGPNTEAFF. The DNA sequence follows: TGTGCCAGCTACTACTACAGGGGGCCGAACACTGAAGCTTTCTTT.